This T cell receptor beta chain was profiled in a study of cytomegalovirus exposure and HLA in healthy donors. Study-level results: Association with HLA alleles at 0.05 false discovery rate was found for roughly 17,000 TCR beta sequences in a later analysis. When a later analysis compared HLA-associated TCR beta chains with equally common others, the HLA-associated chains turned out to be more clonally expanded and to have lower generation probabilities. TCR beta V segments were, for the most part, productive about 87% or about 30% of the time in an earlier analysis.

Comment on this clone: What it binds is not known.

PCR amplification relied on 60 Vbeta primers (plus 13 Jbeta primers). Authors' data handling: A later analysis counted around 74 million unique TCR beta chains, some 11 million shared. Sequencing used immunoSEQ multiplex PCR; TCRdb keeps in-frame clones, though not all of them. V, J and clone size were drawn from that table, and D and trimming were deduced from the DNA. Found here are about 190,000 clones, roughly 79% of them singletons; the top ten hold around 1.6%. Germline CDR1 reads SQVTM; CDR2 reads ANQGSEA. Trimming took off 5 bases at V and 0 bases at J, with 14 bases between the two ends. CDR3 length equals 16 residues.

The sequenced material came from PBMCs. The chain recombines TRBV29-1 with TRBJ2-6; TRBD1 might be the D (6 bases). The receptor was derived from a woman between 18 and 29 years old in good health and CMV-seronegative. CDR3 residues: CSVYQDRYSGANVLTF. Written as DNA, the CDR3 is TGCAGCGTTTATCAGGACAGATACTCTGGGGCCAACGTCCTGACTTTC.